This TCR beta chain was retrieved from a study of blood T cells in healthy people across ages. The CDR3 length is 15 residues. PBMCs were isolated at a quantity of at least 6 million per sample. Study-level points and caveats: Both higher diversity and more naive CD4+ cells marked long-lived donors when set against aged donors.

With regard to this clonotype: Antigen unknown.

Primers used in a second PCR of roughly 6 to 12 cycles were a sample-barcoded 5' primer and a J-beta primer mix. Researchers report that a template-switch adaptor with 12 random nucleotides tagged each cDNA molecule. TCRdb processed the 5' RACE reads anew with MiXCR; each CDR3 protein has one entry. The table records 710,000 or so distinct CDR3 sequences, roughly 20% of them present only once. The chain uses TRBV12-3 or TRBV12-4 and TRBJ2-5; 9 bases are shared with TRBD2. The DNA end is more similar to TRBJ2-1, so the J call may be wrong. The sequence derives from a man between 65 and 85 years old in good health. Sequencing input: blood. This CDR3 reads CASSNSGSGYNEQFF. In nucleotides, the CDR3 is TGTGCCAGCAGCAATAGCGGGAGCGGGTACAATGAGCAGTTCTTC.